These 20 T cell receptor beta chains came from one sample sequenced in a study of identical twins. MiXCR, applied by TCRdb to the 5' RACE reads, yields one record per CDR3 protein. Here the sample spans approximately 680,000 distinct CDR3 sequences, around 7.5% being singletons. This same sample was also part of a study on yellow fever vaccine responses in identical twins.

Sequenced material: PBMCs. The receptors come from a woman under 30 in good health.

This clonotype was seen repeatedly, ten times or more. The chain couples TRBV6-4 to TRBJ2-5, with 13 positions matching TRBD2. The CDR3 extends over 19 amino acids. Germline assignment: CDR1 MRHNA and CDR2 SNTAGT. V was clipped by 11 bases and J by 0 bases; unmatched bases: 18. CDR3 in amino acids: CAAGTSGNPARSNQETQYF. The CDR3, as DNA: TGTGCCGCAGGGACTAGCGGGAACCCTGCCCGCTCAAACCAAGAGACCCAGTACTTC.

The chain couples TRBV12-3 or TRBV12-4 to TRBJ2-2; TRBD1 aligns across 10 bases. Trimming removed 2 bases from V and 6 bases from J; junction bases left unmatched: 6. The CDR3 has 16 residues. The CDR3 DNA reads as TGTGCCAGCAGTTTATTGGGACAGGGGATCCCCGGGGAGCTGTTTTTT. It yields the protein CASSLLGQGIPGELFF.

V and J are TRBV24-1 and TRBJ2-3; no clear D gene. From germline, CDR1 is KGHDR and CDR2 SFDVKD. The V end was cut by 5 bases, the J end by 0 bases, with 11 bases between. The CDR3 is 15 amino acids. This chain's CDR3 is CATSGPGTSTDTQYF. CDR3 DNA sequence: TGTGCCACCAGTGGTCCCGGAACTAGCACAGATACGCAGTATTTT.

The chain joins TRBV3-1 to TRBJ1-5, with D unresolved. CDR1 is LGHDT, CDR2 YNNKEL, per germline (reference sequence). Trimming cost V 4 bases and J 7 bases, with 11 bases left between them. There are 13 residues in the CDR3. For the CDR3, the DNA is TGTGCCAGCAGCCGCGGGGTCTGGCAGCCCCAGCATTTT. This codes for CASSRGVWQPQHF.

This rearrangement joins TRBV7-9 to TRBJ2-1; 11 positions match TRBD2. The CDR3 is 17 residues long. The V gene's germline CDR1 is SEHNR and CDR2 FQNEAQ (reference sequence). Trimming removed 4 bases from V and 7 bases from J; junction bases left unmatched: 12. The CDR3 protein is CASSSPQLAGGPNEQFF. CDR3 nucleotide sequence: TGTGCCAGCAGCTCTCCCCAATTAGCGGGAGGGCCGAATGAGCAGTTCTTC. Full variable domain (outside the CDR3, taken from reference TRBV7-9 and TRBJ2-1): DTGVSQNPRHKITKRGQNVTFRCDPISEHNRLYWYRQTLGQGPEFLTYFQNEAQLEKSRLLSDRFSAERPKGSFSTLEIQRTEQGDSAMYLCASSSPQLAGGPNEQFFGPGTRLTVL.

The chain links TRBV12-3 or TRBV12-4 to TRBJ2-3, with TRBD2 matching over 7 bases. The CDR3 sequence is 17 residues long. V dropped 6 bases and J dropped 1; count of bases not matched to a gene: 13. CDR3 sequence: CASSQLRDYTRTDTQYF. CDR3 coding DNA: TGTGCCAGCAGCCAACTCCGGGACTACACTCGCACAGATACGCAGTATTTT.

The chain uses TRBV29-1 and TRBJ2-6; the D is unclear. Trimming removed 6 bases from V and 0 bases from J, with 9 bases in between. CDR1 is SQVTM, CDR2 ANQGSEA, per germline. This CDR3 spans 14 amino acids. The CDR3 DNA is TGCAGCGTACCTTCCGGCTCTGGGGCCAACGTCCTGACTTTC. Translating gives CSVPSGSGANVLTF.

There are many counts of this clonotype. The genes are TRBV12-3 or TRBV12-4 and TRBJ2-2; D call uncertain. The germline V and J ends were trimmed by 7 bases and 6 bases, with 12 bases remaining between them. This CDR3 has 13 amino acids. The chain's CDR3 is CASTRPPAGELFF. The CDR3 DNA reads as TGTGCCAGCACCCGACCCCCGGCCGGGGAGCTGTTTTTT.

The chain recombines TRBV28 with TRBJ2-5; the match to TRBD2 covers 8 bases. The trim removed 7 bases at V and 7 bases at J, leaving 11 bases unmatched. The CDR3 is 14 residues long. Germline V gene data show CDR1 as MDHEN and CDR2 as SYDVKM. CDR3 protein: CASKGTSLIATQYF. CDR3 sequence (DNA): TGTGCCAGCAAGGGGACTAGTCTTATCGCGACCCAGTACTTC.

This rearrangement joins TRBV12-3 or TRBV12-4 to TRBJ2-7, with 10 bases identical to TRBD2. V dropped 5 bases and J dropped 1; count of bases not matched to a gene: 5. This CDR3 is built from 15 residues. CDR3 loop: CASSPGLAESYEQYV. The DNA for the CDR3 is TGTGCCAGCAGTCCCGGACTAGCGGAGTCCTACGAGCAGTACGTC.

V gene TRBV6-1 combines with J gene TRBJ2-6; TRBD2 might be the D (6 bases). The V gene lost 5 bases and the J gene lost 0 bases, with 17 bases spanning the gap. Germline assignment: CDR1 MNHNS and CDR2 SASEGT. The CDR3 is made up of 18 amino acids. CDR3 nucleotide sequence: TGTGCCAGCAGTACAAGGACTACCAAACGCTCTGGGGCCAACGTCCTGACTTTC. It yields the protein CASSTRTTKRSGANVLTF.

The chain carries TRBV5-1 and TRBJ1-2; 7 bases map to TRBD1. This CDR3 comprises 13 residues. Trimming took 8 bases from V and 6 from J; bases not matched to a gene: 10. CDR1 is SGHRS, CDR2 YFSETQ, per germline. CDR3 region: CASRADRLHGYTF. The CDR3 region has the DNA TGCGCCAGTCGAGCGGACAGGCTTCATGGCTACACCTTC. The full variable domain, in which reference TRBV5-1 and TRBJ1-2 provide the parts outside the CDR3, is KAGVTQTPRYLIKTRGQQVTLSCSPISGHRSVSWYQQTPGQGLQFLFEYFSETQRNKGNFPGRFSGRQFSNSRSEMNVSTLELGDSALYLCASRADRLHGYTFGSGTRLTVV.

This clonotype was seen a handful of times. The genes are TRBV5-1 and TRBJ2-7, with 8 bases identical to TRBD1. This CDR3 has 16 residues. Trimming removed 1 base from V and 5 bases from J; junction bases left unmatched: 11. Germline CDR1 SGHRS, CDR2 YFSETQ. Written as DNA, the CDR3 is TGCGCCAGCAGCTTGATGGGGACAGGAGCTGTCCACGAGCAGTACGTC. The encoded protein is CASSLMGTGAVHEQYV.

V is TRBV27 and J is TRBJ1-1; maybe TRBD1 (6 bases). The CDR3 runs to 15 residues. V was trimmed by 0 bases and J by 2 bases, leaving 10 bases between them. CDR1 and CDR2 from the germline V gene are MNHEY and SMNVEV (reference sequence). CDR3 sequence reads: CASSLSVGANTEAFF. Here the CDR3 DNA reads TGTGCCAGCAGTTTATCGGTGGGGGCAAACACTGAAGCTTTCTTT.

This clonotype was recorded at least ten times. The chain recombines TRBV6-4 with TRBJ2-2; D is ambiguous. The germline V and J ends were trimmed by 3 bases and 0 bases, with 14 bases remaining between them. The germline V gene has CDR1 MRHNA and CDR2 SNTAGT. The CDR3 contains 17 residues. The CDR3: CASSESVSTANTGELFF. The CDR3 nucleotides read TGTGCCAGCAGTGAGTCTGTTAGCACAGCGAACACCGGGGAGCTGTTTTTT.

This clonotype was recorded many times. The gene calls are TRBV11-2 and TRBJ1-1; D unclear. V lost 5 bases, J lost 6 bases, and 13 bases lay in between. The CDR3 totals 13 residues. Per the germline V gene, CDR1 is SGHAT and CDR2 is FQNNGV. CDR3 sequence (DNA): TGTGCCAGCAGCCCCAGACTTATTCCTGAAGCTTTCTTT. This sequence encodes CASSPRLIPEAFF.

This clonotype was recorded many times. The chain employs TRBV20-1 and TRBJ2-7, with D tentatively TRBD1 (5 bases). V dropped 3 bases and J dropped 1 base, with 10 bases sitting between them. The CDR3 length is 13 residues. Germline CDR1 is DFQATT and CDR2 is SNEGSKA (reference sequence). The CDR3 spells CSASGQGSYEQYV. Written as DNA, the CDR3 is TGCAGTGCTAGCGGGCAGGGTTCCTACGAGCAGTACGTC.

This sequence joins TRBV27 and TRBJ2-7; D not resolved. Trimming removed 3 bases at V and 3 bases at J, with 12 bases between. Germline V gene sequence: CDR1 MNHEY, CDR2 SMNVEV (reference sequence). There are 14 residues in the CDR3. The DNA for the CDR3 is TGTGCCAGCAGTTTTGGCGCCTTGGGCTACGAGCAGTACTTC. It yields the protein CASSFGALGYEQYF.

This clonotype occurred a few times. The rearrangement uses TRBV6-1 and TRBJ2-4; D ambiguous. The V gene's germline CDR1 is MNHNS and CDR2 SASEGT. Deletions cut 4 bases from V and 4 bases from J, with 14 bases between. The CDR3 runs 15 residues. CDR3 sequence (DNA): TGTGCCAGCAGTGGACCCGACCGCTTTAAAAACATTCAGTACTTC. This gives the protein CASSGPDRFKNIQYF.

There are many counts of this clonotype. The V and J genes are TRBV27 and TRBJ2-3; TRBD2 matches 8 bases. Germline V gives CDR1 MNHEY, CDR2 SMNVEV (reference sequence). This CDR3 has 17 residues. The V and J ends lost 6 bases and 2 bases, in that order; junction bases with no gene match: 13. CDR3 bases: TGTGCCAGCAGCCCCGTTAGAATAGCGGGAAACACAGATACGCAGTATTTT. Encoded protein: CASSPVRIAGNTDTQYF.